One sample yielded the 27 T cell receptor beta chains listed below, sequenced in a study of T cell clones after liver transplantation. Sequenced by immunoSEQ multiplex PCR; TCRdb stores in-frame clones only, minus some. In the table there are tens of thousands of clones, roughly three quarters of which are singletons. This specimen consisted of CD4+ T cells from blood, obtained at the 22-month timepoint. Receptors were obtained from a human patient who received a liver transplant. The T cells may partly be graft donor cells.

This chain connects TRBV5-1 to TRBJ2-3, with D maybe TRBD2 (6 bases). CDR3 length equals 16 residues. The germline V gene encodes CDR1 SGHRS and CDR2 YFSETQ. Trimming stripped 0 bases from V and 4 bases from J, with 15 bases between. CDR3 bases: TGCGCCAGCAGCTTGGGGGAGGACCCCGCGCCAGATACGCAGTATTTT. The encoded protein is CASSLGEDPAPDTQYF.

The CDR3 DNA follows: TGTGCCAGCAGCTTACAGGGGAGCTCCTACGAGCAGTACTTC. It yields the protein CASSLQGSSYEQYF. The chain has TRBV7-8 and TRBJ2-7; D perhaps matches TRBD1 (6 bases). Between the trimmed V and J ends, which lost 2 bases and 0 bases, there was a span of 8 bases. Germline V CDR1 and CDR2: SGHVS, FQNEAQ. The CDR3 extends over 14 amino acids.

This chain uses TRBV7-2 with TRBJ2-1; either TRBD1 or TRBD2 may supply D (6 bases each). This CDR3 is 15 amino acids long. Per the germline V gene, CDR1 is SGHTA and CDR2 is FQGNSA. V lost 4 bases and J lost 3, with 13 bases in between. CDR3 protein: CASSSWGADYNEQFF. CDR3 DNA: TGTGCCAGCAGCTCATGGGGGGCCGACTACAATGAGCAGTTCTTC.

V usage is TRBV19 and J usage is TRBJ1-5, with 7 nucleotides matching TRBD1. Germline V gives CDR1 LNHDA, CDR2 SQIVND (reference sequence). The CDR3 sequence is 15 residues long. The ends lost 6 bases at V and 10 bases at J; junction bases unmatched: 15. The CDR3 region has the DNA TGTGCCAGTAGCCCCCCTCAGGGGGACTTACGACCCCAGCATTTT. It specifies CASSPPQGDLRPQHF.

This clone was recorded a few times. The rearrangement joins TRBV6-1 to TRBJ2-1, with D tentatively TRBD2 (5 bases). There are 14 residues in the CDR3. The germline gives CDR1 MNHNS, CDR2 SASEGT. Trimming shortened V by 7 bases and J by 8 bases, and 18 bases separated the two germline ends. CDR3 loop: CASTNFGPGYEQFF. The DNA of the CDR3 is TGTGCCAGCACCAACTTCGGCCCGGGATATGAGCAGTTCTTC.

Regarding this clone: This sample also contains other DNA sequences that code for the same CDR3. The CDR3 coding sequence is TGTGCCAGCCGACAGGGTACCAATCAGCCCCAGCATTTT. Its translation: CASRQGTNQPQHF. The J gene is TRBJ1-5, the V gene TRBV28, with TRBD1 matching over 7 bases. Germline loops: CDR1 MDHEN, CDR2 SYDVKM. The trim removed 8 bases at V and 3 bases at J, leaving 4 bases unmatched. This CDR3 has 13 amino acids.

This clone was observed a few times. The chain couples TRBV30 to TRBJ1-6; D call uncertain. CDR3 size: 12 residues. Germline CDR1 is GTSNPN and CDR2 is SVGIG (reference sequence). Trimming took off 0 bases at V and 10 bases at J, with 7 bases between the two ends. The CDR3: CAWSVRRSPLHF. The CDR3 DNA reads as TGTGCCTGGAGTGTACGGAGGTCACCCCTCCACTTT.

The V call is TRBV11-2, the J call TRBJ2-5; 15 bases agree with TRBD2. The J segment lost 0 bases and the V segment lost 3 bases, leaving 5 bases of the junction unmatched. Germline CDR1 is SGHAT and CDR2 is FQNNGV. This CDR3 spans 18 amino acids. In DNA, the CDR3 is TGTGCCAGCAGCTTGGGGACTAGCGGGGGGTCCTACCAAGAGACCCAGTACTTC. Its translation: CASSLGTSGGSYQETQYF.

This clone has just a few counts. V and J are TRBV30 and TRBJ1-2; D is uncertain. This CDR3 has 17 amino acids. Germline V lookup: CDR1 GTSNPN, CDR2 SVGIG (reference sequence). V dropped 2 bases and J dropped 3 bases, with 22 bases sitting between them. This CDR3 is CAWSNPRPQEADYGYTF. The CDR3 DNA reads TGTGCCTGGAGTAACCCCAGACCCCAGGAGGCGGACTATGGCTACACCTTC.

This clone came up a few times. The chain is built from TRBV9 and TRBJ2-7, with 11 bases that match TRBD1. This CDR3 has 15 amino acids. Losses at the gene ends were 4 bases for V and 2 bases for J; bases not matched to a gene: 5. Germline V gene data show CDR1 as SGDLS and CDR2 as YYNGEE. CDR3 sequence reads: CASSLGTGGPYEQYF. The DNA of the CDR3 is TGTGCCAGCAGCCTCGGGACAGGGGGACCCTACGAGCAGTACTTC. The variable domain in full, with the rest retrieved from reference TRBV9 and TRBJ2-7, is DSGVTQTPKHLITATGQRVTLRCSPRSGDLSVYWYQQSLDQGLQFLIQYYNGEERAKGNILERFSAQQFPDLHSELNLSSLELGDSALYFCASSLGTGGPYEQYFGPGTRLTVT.

The rearrangement joins TRBV5-6 to TRBJ1-6, with D possibly TRBD1 on 6 matching bases. The CDR3 covers 15 residues. Looked up from germline, CDR1 is SGHDT and CDR2 is YYEEEE. Trimming left V 1 base short and J 6 bases short, with 11 bases between. The CDR3: CASSLYGGLNSPLHF. The CDR3 DNA reads TGTGCCAGCAGCTTGTACGGGGGGCTTAATTCACCCCTCCACTTT.

The gene calls are TRBV7-6 and TRBJ2-1; D could derive from TRBD1 or TRBD2 (5 bases each). Trimming cost V 1 base and J 4 bases, with 11 bases left between them. Germline V gene data show CDR1 as SGHVS and CDR2 as FNYEAQ. The CDR3 runs 15 residues. The CDR3 sequence: CASSLDGGSYNEQFF. CDR3 sequence (DNA): TGTGCCAGCAGCTTAGATGGGGGAAGTTACAATGAGCAGTTCTTC.

The chain is built from TRBV6-1 and TRBJ2-2; tentative D call: TRBD1 (5 bases). The CDR3 runs 14 residues. Germline loops: CDR1 MNHNS, CDR2 SASEGT. The V end lost 6 bases, the J end lost 3 bases, and 11 bases lay between the germline ends. The DNA of the CDR3 is TGTGCCAGCAGGGGGCAGGCTGACACCGGGGAGCTGTTTTTT. This translates into CASRGQADTGELFF.

The rearrangement uses TRBV7-2 and TRBJ2-5; 10 nucleotides match TRBD2. Germline loops: CDR1 SGHTA, CDR2 FQGNSA. V trimming: 2 bases; J trimming: 1 base; junction bases outside the gene matches: 1. CDR3 length: 15 amino acids. In nucleotides, the CDR3 is TGTGCCAGCAGCTTAATAGCGGGGGGCCAAGAGACCCAGTACTTC. Its translation: CASSLIAGGQETQYF.

V gene TRBV9 combines with J gene TRBJ2-1, with a possible D match to TRBD1 (7 bases). Germline V gene sequence: CDR1 SGDLS, CDR2 YYNGEE. Deletions cut 1 base from V and 7 bases from J, with 18 bases between. The CDR3 consists of 16 residues. CDR3 region: CASSVWTGSGGNEQFF. The CDR3 DNA reads TGTGCCAGCAGCGTATGGACAGGTTCAGGGGGGAATGAGCAGTTCTTC.

V and J are TRBV6-1 and TRBJ2-4; D is undetermined. CDR1 and CDR2 from the germline V gene are MNHNS and SASEGT. The germline V and J ends were trimmed by 0 bases and 8 bases, with 14 bases remaining between them. This CDR3 comprises 15 residues. CDR3 residues: CASSEAGPRAYIQYF. Here the CDR3 DNA reads TGTGCCAGCAGTGAAGCTGGGCCTAGGGCATACATTCAGTACTTC.

The chain combines TRBV7-2 with TRBJ1-1, with D perhaps TRBD1 (5 bases). The CDR3 extends over 16 amino acids. With 5 bases removed from V and 1 base from J, the gap between germline ends came to 17 bases. Germline CDR1 and CDR2: SGHTA and FQGNSA. The CDR3 DNA sequence: TGTGCCAGCAGCCCAGCCAGAGGGGTGGGGAACACTGAAGCTTTCTTT. It translates to CASSPARGVGNTEAFF.

This clone was recorded a few times. J is TRBJ1-5 and V is TRBV7-9, with 10 positions matching TRBD1. Germline CDR1 SEHNR, CDR2 FQNEAQ (reference sequence). V shed 5 bases and J 4 bases; nucleotides not matched to a gene: 8. The CDR3 consists of 16 residues. In nucleotides, the CDR3 is TGTGCCAGCAGCACTGGGACAGGGGACCTTAATCAGCCCCAGCATTTT. This codes for CASSTGTGDLNQPQHF.

V and J are TRBV18 and TRBJ1-1; D gene unclear. This CDR3 contains 13 residues. Trimming took 7 bases from V and 2 from J, leaving 11 bases between them. Germline V gene lookup returns CDR1 KGHSH and CDR2 LQKENI. The CDR3: CASYSNVNTEAFF. The DNA for the CDR3 is TGTGCCAGCTATTCGAACGTAAACACTGAAGCTTTCTTT.

A few counts support this clone. This specimen includes other DNA sequences encoding the same CDR3. The CDR3 DNA reads as TGTGCCAGCAGCTTAGGGCACGTGAATGAAAAACTGTTTTTT. It specifies CASSLGHVNEKLFF. The V and J genes are TRBV7-9 and TRBJ1-4, with no clear D. CDR3 length: 14 amino acids. Germline lookup yields CDR1 SEHNR and CDR2 FQNEAQ (reference sequence). Trimming shortened V by 1 base and J by 5 bases, and 8 bases separated the two germline ends.

This chain connects TRBV11-2 to TRBJ1-5; D gene ambiguous. Germline CDR1 and CDR2: SGHAT and FQNNGV. Trimming took 0 bases from V and 4 from J, leaving 10 bases between them. The CDR3 spans 15 residues. The DNA for the CDR3 is TGTGCCAGCAGCTTAGACATACTAGGGAATCAGCCCCAGCATTTT. Translated, it gives CASSLDILGNQPQHF.

This clone was seen more than once but under ten times. This chain links TRBV6-6 with TRBJ2-5; 7 bases are shared with TRBD1. Unmatched junction bases numbered 4, after V lost 8 bases and J lost 1 base. The germline CDR1 and CDR2 sequences are MNHNY and SVGAGI (reference sequence). The CDR3 loop spans 13 amino acids. CDR3 amino acids: CASSGQAQETQYF. The CDR3 nucleotides are TGTGCCAGCTCCGGACAGGCCCAAGAGACCCAGTACTTC.

Here the CDR3 DNA reads TGCGCCAGCAGCCAAGGAGGGGGGCGAGAGACCCAGTACTTC. It is translated as CASSQGGGRETQYF. The chain employs TRBV4-1 and TRBJ2-5; D may be TRBD1 or TRBD2 (6 bases each). There are 14 residues in the CDR3. Germline values: CDR1 MGHRA, CDR2 YSYEKL. Trimming left V 1 base short and J 4 bases short, with 10 bases between.

V is TRBV28 and J is TRBJ1-4; D remains ambiguous. This CDR3 is built from 12 residues. V was pared by 7 bases and J by 8 bases, with 11 bases between. In germline, CDR1 is MDHEN, CDR2 SYDVKM. The CDR3 sequence is CASKRTGEKLFF. CDR3 bases: TGTGCCAGCAAACGGACTGGGGAAAAACTGTTTTTT.

The J gene is TRBJ2-7, the V gene TRBV5-4; 9 nucleotides match TRBD1. Germline trimming cut 4 bases from V and 0 bases from J; bases unmatched to any gene: 5. CDR1 is SGHNT and CDR2 is YYREEE in the germline V gene (reference sequence). This CDR3 is 15 amino acids long. DNA for the CDR3: TGTGCCAGCAGCGCGGGACAGGGCAGCTCCTACGAGCAGTACTTC. Amino acids: CASSAGQGSSYEQYF.

The chain carries TRBV28 and TRBJ2-4; D not certain. CDR3 length equals 12 residues. In germline, CDR1 is MDHEN, CDR2 SYDVKM. V lost 6 bases and J 7 bases, leaving 10 bases between the germline ends. The CDR3 sequence: CASSPGSNIQYF. The CDR3 bases are TGTGCCAGCAGCCCGGGTTCCAACATTCAGTACTTC.

This clone was seen a few times. V gene TRBV4-1 combines with J gene TRBJ1-1, with D possibly being TRBD1 (6 bases). The CDR3 runs to 17 residues. Trimming pared 0 bases from V and 8 bases from J, leaving 22 bases between. CDR1 and CDR2 (germline): MGHRA, YSYEKL. The CDR3 protein is CASSQDTRGKGWLEAFF. The CDR3 nucleotides are TGCGCCAGCAGCCAAGATACAAGGGGGAAAGGCTGGTTGGAAGCTTTCTTT.